This passage covers 4 T cell receptor beta chains from one sample sequenced in a study of early T cells in non-severe SARS-CoV-2 infection (dated by TCRdb to the early 2020s). Receptor amplification or capture employed 5' RACE. Instrument used: NextSeq 500. The public reads were quality trimmed at Q25 with fastp and then assembled into clones with MiXCR by TCRdb, keeping productive beta chains. Entries are consolidated by CDR3 protein sequence, retaining the most common genes and DNA. Here the sample has tens of thousands of distinct CDR3 sequences; about 16% occur a single time. Of the sample, 9.5% to 15% is held by the ten largest clones. Sequenced sample: whole blood. The origin of the receptors is an adult who was a healthcare worker with PCR-confirmed SARS-CoV-2 infection or an uninfected control (not recorded which).

Only a few counts were recorded for this clonotype. The CDR3 ends on some other residue instead of the conserved phenylalanine or tryptophan, so this is likely a read error. Because the CDR3's place on the DNA is in doubt, the DNA is left out and the CDR3 is given as listed by TCRdb. The chain uses TRBV4-3 and TRBJ2-5; the table's D call, TRBD1, has no DNA check behind it. CDR1 LGHNA and CDR2 YSLEER come from the germline V gene. The CDR3 length equals 8 residues, ends included. The CDR3 sequence: CASGLTRG.

The chain joins TRBV6-5 to TRBJ2-1; D possibly corresponds to TRBD2 (5 bases). This CDR3 contains 14 residues. The germline V gene has CDR1 MNHEY and CDR2 SVGAGI. Trimming took 8 bases from V and 0 from J, leaving 11 bases between them. The CDR3 nucleotides read TGTGCCAGCGAGCGGAGAGGCTCCTACAATGAGCAGTTCTTC. Its protein product is CASERRGSYNEQFF.

The chain joins TRBV29-1 to TRBJ2-5, with D perhaps TRBD1 or TRBD2 (5 bases each). V gave up 4 bases and J gave up 5 bases, with 17 bases separating them. The CDR3 sequence is 14 residues long. Germline lookup yields CDR1 SQVTM and CDR2 ANQGSEA. The CDR3: CSVGGSSGLETQYF. CDR3 coding DNA: TGCAGCGTTGGGGGGTCGTCCGGATTGGAGACCCAGTACTTC.

In its sample, this clonotype was seen a few times. V and J are TRBV10-2 and TRBJ1-4; maybe TRBD1 (5 bases). Trimming left V 4 bases short and J 8 bases short, with 11 bases between. This CDR3 spans 13 amino acids. Germline lookup yields CDR1 WSHSY and CDR2 SAAADI. In DNA form, the CDR3 reads TGCGCCAGCAGTGGAGCAGGGCGGGAAAAACTGTTTTTT. This translates into CASSGAGREKLFF.